These T cell receptor beta chains were read from a single sample in a study of Graves' ophthalmopathy and Graves' hyperthyroidism. One entry per CDR3 protein, called by TCRdb with MiXCR from the multiplex PCR reads. Of about 1.1 million distinct CDR3 sequences listed, 36% were seen once; the top ten hold around 10%. Sequencing input: peripheral blood or thyroid tissue (not recorded which). The receptors originated from an adult man with Graves' hyperthyroidism. The CDR3 runs from the conserved cysteine through the conserved F or W. D genes are given only for firm matches. Size is omitted from some rows. Given values are once, few, many or a class for expanded clones.

CDR3aa | CDR3nt | d_gene | v_gene | abundance | j_gene
CASSNPAGTGIYEQYF | TGTGCCAGCAGCAACCCCGCCGGGACGGGAATCTACGAGCAGTACTTC | - | TRBV7-8 | many | TRBJ2-7
CASRPGNLNTIYF | TGTGCCAGTAGACCGGGGAACCTCAACACCATATATTTT | - | TRBV19 | few | TRBJ1-3
CSAQGLAEYEQYF | TGCAGTGCTCAGGGACTAGCGGAATACGAGCAGTACTTC | TRBD2 | TRBV20-1 | many | TRBJ2-7
CASSLRSSGANVLTF | TGTGCCAGCAGCTTACGCTCCTCTGGGGCCAACGTCCTGACTTTC | - | TRBV12-3/TRBV12-4 | many | TRBJ2-6
CASSLMGANLNQPQHF | TGTGCCAGCAGCTTGATGGGCGCAAACCTCAATCAGCCCCAGCATTTT | - | TRBV5-8 | - | TRBJ1-5
CAACLRNSYEQYF | TGTGCCGCATGCCTCAGGAACTCCTACGAGCAGTACTTC | - | TRBV6-2/TRBV6-3 | few | TRBJ2-7
CATSPRQTYEQYF | TGTGCCACCAGCCCAAGACAGACCTACGAGCAGTACTTC | - | TRBV15 | - | TRBJ2-7
CASSLVGVEGDAGELFF | TGTGCCAGCAGCTTAGTCGGGGTCGAGGGGGACGCCGGGGAGCTGTTTTTT | - | TRBV7-2 | - | TRBJ2-2
CATSEVRDRTRGYTF | TGTGCCACCAGTGAAGTCAGGGACAGGACGCGCGGCTACACCTTC | TRBD1 | TRBV24-1 | - | TRBJ1-2
CASIHTGGGGTQYF | TGTGCCAGCATTCATACAGGGGGAGGAGGGACCCAGTACTTC | TRBD1 | TRBV2 | - | TRBJ2-5
CASSRGRAQHF | TGTGCCAGCAGTAGGGGTCGCGCCCAGCATTTT | - | TRBV12-3/TRBV12-4 | many | TRBJ1-5
CASSSTGPVETQYF | TGTGCCAGCAGCTCGACAGGTCCCGTGGAGACCCAGTACTTC | - | TRBV7-9 | - | TRBJ2-5
CASSLGRF | TGTGCCAGCAGCTTAGGTCGTTTC | - | TRBV7-2 | - | TRBJ2-2
CASSYRDRSYEQYF | TGTGCCAGCAGCTACCGGGACAGGTCCTACGAGCAGTACTTC | TRBD1 | TRBV13 | many | TRBJ2-7
CASSLADSGGLPYEQYF | TGTGCCAGCAGCTTGGCCGATAGCGGGGGGTTGCCCTACGAGCAGTACTTC | TRBD2 | TRBV7-8 | few | TRBJ2-7
CASSLDSASGPASSYEQYF | TGTGCCAGCAGCTTAGATAGTGCTAGCGGCCCAGCTAGCTCCTACGAGCAGTACTTC | TRBD2 | TRBV11-2 | - | TRBJ2-7
CASSYPRQTSSYEQYF | TGTGCCAGCAGTTACCCCCGCCAGACCAGCTCCTACGAGCAGTACTTC | - | TRBV6-2/TRBV6-3 | many | TRBJ2-7
CATSRDGTRLNQPQHF | TGTGCCACCAGCAGAGATGGGACGAGACTAAATCAGCCCCAGCATTTT | - | TRBV15 | - | TRBJ1-5
CASITNTEAFF | TGTGCCAGTATTACGAACACTGAAGCTTTCTTT | - | TRBV19 | many | TRBJ1-1
CASSVGRQSPLHF | TGTGCCAGCAGCGTAGGGCGACAGTCACCCCTCCACTTT | - | TRBV9 | many | TRBJ1-6
CASSPRQGAFSGNTIYF | TGTGCCAGCAGCCCGAGACAGGGGGCCTTCTCTGGAAACACCATATATTTT | TRBD1 | TRBV7-2 | many | TRBJ1-3
CATSFPPGELFF | TGTGCCACCTCGTTTCCACCCGGGGAGCTGTTTTTT | - | TRBV15 | many | TRBJ2-2
CAISESIGTVAYEQYF | TGTGCCATCAGTGAGTCGATTGGGACGGTAGCCTACGAGCAGTACTTC | - | TRBV10-3 | many | TRBJ2-7
CSASLSGWDYGYTF | TGCAGTGCTAGTCTTTCAGGCTGGGACTATGGCTACACCTTC | - | TRBV20-1 | few | TRBJ1-2
CASSQESDANYGYTF | TGTGCCAGCAGCCAAGAGTCGGACGCTAACTATGGCTACACCTTC | - | TRBV4-2 | many | TRBJ1-2
CSVEIPGGETQYF | TGCAGCGTTGAAATTCCCGGGGGGGAGACCCAGTACTTC | TRBD2 | TRBV29-1 | many | TRBJ2-5
CSARDRGMRGGMIGELFF | TGCAGTGCTAGAGATAGGGGGATGCGGGGGGGCATGATCGGGGAGCTGTTTTTT | TRBD2 | TRBV20-1 | few | TRBJ2-2
CAISGGTGQETQYF | TGTGCCATCAGTGGGGGGACAGGACAAGAGACCCAGTACTTC | TRBD1 | TRBV10-3 | - | TRBJ2-5
CAIRRDAHNYGYTF | TGTGCCATCAGGAGGGACGCTCATAACTATGGCTACACCTTC | - | TRBV10-3 | many | TRBJ1-2
CASTTTGSNEKLFF | TGTGCCAGTACCACGACAGGGAGTAATGAAAAACTGTTTTTT | TRBD1 | TRBV19 | many | TRBJ1-4
CASSFEAGGLETQYF | TGTGCCAGCAGTTTTGAGGCGGGGGGGCTCGAGACCCAGTACTTC | TRBD2 | TRBV12-3/TRBV12-4 | few | TRBJ2-5
CASSFYKAGRLRSGANVLTF | TGTGCCAGCAGCTTCTATAAGGCGGGGCGCCTCCGCTCTGGGGCCAACGTCCTGACTTTC | - | TRBV7-6 | - | TRBJ2-6
CASSFDRGGSSGELFF | TGTGCCAGCAGCTTCGATAGGGGTGGTTCGTCCGGGGAGCTGTTTTTT | - | TRBV5-6 | - | TRBJ2-2
CSARDLKNTEAFF | TGCAGTGCTAGAGATCTTAAGAACACTGAAGCTTTCTTT | - | TRBV20-1 | many | TRBJ1-1
CASVEGSSGNTIYF | TGTGCCAGCGTTGAGGGGTCCTCTGGAAACACCATATATTTT | - | TRBV12-3/TRBV12-4 | few | TRBJ1-3
CAISEIGGGYTF | TGTGCCATCAGTGAAATAGGGGGGGGCTACACCTTC | - | TRBV10-3 | few | TRBJ1-2
CATAGQGINQPQHF | TGTGCCACCGCGGGACAGGGGATAAATCAGCCCCAGCATTTT | TRBD1 | TRBV19 | - | TRBJ1-5
CASSLGRALRETQYF | TGTGCCAGCAGTTTAGGCAGGGCCTTAAGGGAGACCCAGTACTTC | - | TRBV7-8 | once | TRBJ2-5
CASSLGPGQSHGYTF | TGTGCCAGCAGCTTAGGGCCGGGACAATCGCATGGCTACACCTTC | - | TRBV7-9 | many | TRBJ1-2
CASKKTQGSSTEAFF | TGTGCCAGTAAAAAAACCCAGGGGTCGAGCACTGAAGCTTTCTTT | - | TRBV19 | many | TRBJ1-1
CASSAGSQYEQYF | TGTGCCAGCAGTGCCGGGTCCCAGTACGAGCAGTACTTC | - | TRBV2 | - | TRBJ2-7
CASMLGAERNTEAFF | TGTGCCAGCATGTTAGGCGCAGAGAGGAACACTGAAGCTTTCTTT | - | TRBV6-5 | - | TRBJ1-1